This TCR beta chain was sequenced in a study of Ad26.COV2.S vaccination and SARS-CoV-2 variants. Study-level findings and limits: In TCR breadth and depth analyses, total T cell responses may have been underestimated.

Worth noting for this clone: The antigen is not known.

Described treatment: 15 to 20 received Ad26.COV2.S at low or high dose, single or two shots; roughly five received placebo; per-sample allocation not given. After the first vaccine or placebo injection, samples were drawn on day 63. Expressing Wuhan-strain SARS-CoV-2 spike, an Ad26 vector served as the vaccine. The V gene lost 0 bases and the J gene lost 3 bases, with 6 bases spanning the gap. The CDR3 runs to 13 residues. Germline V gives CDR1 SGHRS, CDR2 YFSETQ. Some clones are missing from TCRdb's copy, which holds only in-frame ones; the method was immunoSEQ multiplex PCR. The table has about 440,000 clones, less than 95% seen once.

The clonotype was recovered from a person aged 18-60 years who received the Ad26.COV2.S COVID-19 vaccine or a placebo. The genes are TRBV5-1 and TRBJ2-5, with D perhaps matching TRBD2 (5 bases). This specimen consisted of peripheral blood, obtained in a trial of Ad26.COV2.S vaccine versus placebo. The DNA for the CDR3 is TGCGCCAGCAGCTTGGTGGGAGAAGAGACCCAGTACTTC. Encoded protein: CASSLVGEETQYF.